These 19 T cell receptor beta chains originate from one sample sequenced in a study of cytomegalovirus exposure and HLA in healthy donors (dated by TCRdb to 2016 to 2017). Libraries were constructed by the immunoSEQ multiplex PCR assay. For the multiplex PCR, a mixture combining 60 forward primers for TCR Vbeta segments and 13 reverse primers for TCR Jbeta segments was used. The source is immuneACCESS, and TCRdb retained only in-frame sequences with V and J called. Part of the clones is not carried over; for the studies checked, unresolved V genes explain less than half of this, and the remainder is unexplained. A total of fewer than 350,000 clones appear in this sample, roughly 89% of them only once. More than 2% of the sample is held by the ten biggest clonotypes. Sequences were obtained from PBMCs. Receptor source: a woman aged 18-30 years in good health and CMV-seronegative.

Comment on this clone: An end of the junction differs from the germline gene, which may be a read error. The DNA of the CDR3 is TGTGCCAGCAGGGAAGGACAGGGACCCCCCAACCCATATGGCTACACCTTC. Translation: CASREGQGPPNPYGYTF. The chain uses TRBV2 and TRBJ1-2; 8 bases are shared with TRBD1. The V gene's germline CDR1 is SNHLY and CDR2 FYNNEI. The CDR3 is 17 amino acids.

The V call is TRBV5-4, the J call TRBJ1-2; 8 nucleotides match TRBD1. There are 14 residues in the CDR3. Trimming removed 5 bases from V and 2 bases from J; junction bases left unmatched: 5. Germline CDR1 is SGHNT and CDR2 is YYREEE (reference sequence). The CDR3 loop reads CASRLQGGNYGYTF. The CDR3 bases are TGTGCCAGCAGATTACAGGGGGGAAACTATGGCTACACCTTC.

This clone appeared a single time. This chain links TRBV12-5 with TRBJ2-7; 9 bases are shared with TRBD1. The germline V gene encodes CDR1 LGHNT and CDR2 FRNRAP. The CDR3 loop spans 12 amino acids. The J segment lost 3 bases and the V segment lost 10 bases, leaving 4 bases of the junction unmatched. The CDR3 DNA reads TGTGCTACTGGGGGACAGGGCTACGAGCAGTACTTC. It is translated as CATGGQGYEQYF.

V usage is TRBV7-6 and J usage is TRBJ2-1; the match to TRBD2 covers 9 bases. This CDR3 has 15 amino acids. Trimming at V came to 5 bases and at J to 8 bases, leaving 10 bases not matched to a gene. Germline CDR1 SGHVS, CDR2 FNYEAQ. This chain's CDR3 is CASSQSGGTFHEQFF. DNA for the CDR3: TGTGCCAGCAGCCAGAGCGGGGGGACTTTCCATGAGCAGTTCTTC.

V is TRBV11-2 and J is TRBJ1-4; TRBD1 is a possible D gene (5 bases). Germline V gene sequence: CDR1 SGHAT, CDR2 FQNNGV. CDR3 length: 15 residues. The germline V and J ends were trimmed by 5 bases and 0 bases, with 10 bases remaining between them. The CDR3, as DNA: TGTGCCAGCAGCCTTCGGACACCAACTAATGAAAAACTGTTTTTT. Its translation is CASSLRTPTNEKLFF.

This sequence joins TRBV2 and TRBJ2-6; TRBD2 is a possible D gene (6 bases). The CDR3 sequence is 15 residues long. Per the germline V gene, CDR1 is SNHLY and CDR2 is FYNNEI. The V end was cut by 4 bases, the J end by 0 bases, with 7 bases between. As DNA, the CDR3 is TGTGCCAGCAGTGGGGGAGGCTCTGGGGCCAACGTCCTGACTTTC. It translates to CASSGGGSGANVLTF.

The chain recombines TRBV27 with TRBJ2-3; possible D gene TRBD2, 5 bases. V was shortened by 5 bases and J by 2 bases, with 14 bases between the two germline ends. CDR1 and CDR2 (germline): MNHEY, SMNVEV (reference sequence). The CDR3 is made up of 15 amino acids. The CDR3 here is CASSPGRGPTDTQYF. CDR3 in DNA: TGTGCCAGCAGTCCCGGTCGCGGGCCCACAGATACGCAGTATTTT.

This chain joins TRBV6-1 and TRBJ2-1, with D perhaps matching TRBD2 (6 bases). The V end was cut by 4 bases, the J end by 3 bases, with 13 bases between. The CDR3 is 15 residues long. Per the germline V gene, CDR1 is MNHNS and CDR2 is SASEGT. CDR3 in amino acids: CASSAPSVLYNEQFF. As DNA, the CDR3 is TGTGCCAGCAGTGCCCCTAGCGTTCTCTACAATGAGCAGTTCTTC.

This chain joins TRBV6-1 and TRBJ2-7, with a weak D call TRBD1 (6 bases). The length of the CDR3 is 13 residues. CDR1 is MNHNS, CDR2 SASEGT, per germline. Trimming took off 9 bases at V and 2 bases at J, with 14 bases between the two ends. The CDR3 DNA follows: TGTGCCAGTGGATGGGGGCCCACCTACGAGCAGTACTTC. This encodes CASGWGPTYEQYF.

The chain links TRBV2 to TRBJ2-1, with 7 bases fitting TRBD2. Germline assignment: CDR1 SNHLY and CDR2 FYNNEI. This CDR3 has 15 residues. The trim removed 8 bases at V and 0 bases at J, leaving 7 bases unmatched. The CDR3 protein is CASRGWGGSYNEQFF. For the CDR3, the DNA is TGTGCCAGCCGAGGATGGGGGGGCTCCTACAATGAGCAGTTCTTC. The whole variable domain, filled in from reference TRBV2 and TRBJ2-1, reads EPEVTQTPSHQVTQMGQEVILRCVPISNHLYFYWYRQILGQKVEFLVSFYNNEISEKSEIFDDQFSVERPDGSNFTLKIRSTKLEDSAMYFCASRGWGGSYNEQFFGPGTRLTVL.

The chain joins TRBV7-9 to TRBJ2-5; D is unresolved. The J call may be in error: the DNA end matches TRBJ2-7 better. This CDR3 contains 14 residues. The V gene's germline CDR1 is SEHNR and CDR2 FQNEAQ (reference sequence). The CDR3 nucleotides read TGTGCCAGCAGCTTTGAATCTTTAACCTACGAGCAGTACTTC. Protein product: CASSFESLTYEQYF.

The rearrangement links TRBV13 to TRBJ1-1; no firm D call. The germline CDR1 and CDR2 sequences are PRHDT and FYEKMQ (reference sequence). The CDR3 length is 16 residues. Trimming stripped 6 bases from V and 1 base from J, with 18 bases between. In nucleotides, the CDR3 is TGTGCCAGCAGTATTAGGCGGAGGCCACAGAACACTGAAGCTTTCTTT. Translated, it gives CASSIRRRPQNTEAFF.

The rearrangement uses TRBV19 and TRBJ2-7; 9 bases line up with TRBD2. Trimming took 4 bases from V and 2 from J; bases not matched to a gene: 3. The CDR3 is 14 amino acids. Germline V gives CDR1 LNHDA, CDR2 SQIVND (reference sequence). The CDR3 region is CASSRQRGAYEQYF. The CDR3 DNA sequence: TGTGCCAGTAGTAGGCAGCGGGGGGCCTACGAGCAGTACTTC.

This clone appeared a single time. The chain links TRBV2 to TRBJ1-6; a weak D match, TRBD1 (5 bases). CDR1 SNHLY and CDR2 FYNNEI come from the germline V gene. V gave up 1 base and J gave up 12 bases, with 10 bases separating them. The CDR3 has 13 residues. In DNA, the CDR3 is TGTGCCAGCAGTGAAGTTAGGGGAGGACCCCTCCACTTT. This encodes CASSEVRGGPLHF.

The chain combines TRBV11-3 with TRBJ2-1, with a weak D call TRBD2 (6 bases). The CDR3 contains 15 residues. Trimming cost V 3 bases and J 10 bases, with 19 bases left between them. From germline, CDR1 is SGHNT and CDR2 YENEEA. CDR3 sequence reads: CASSFFYGGTGEQFF. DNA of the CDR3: TGTGCCAGCAGCTTTTTCTACGGGGGAACCGGGGAGCAGTTCTTC.

The CDR3 is CASSVDGQGAADTQYF. The DNA of the CDR3 is TGTGCCAGCAGTGTAGATGGACAGGGGGCGGCGGATACGCAGTATTTT. The chain couples TRBV2 to TRBJ2-3, with 11 positions matching TRBD1. V dropped 4 bases and J dropped 6; count of bases not matched to a gene: 9. Germline assignment: CDR1 SNHLY and CDR2 FYNNEI. The CDR3 runs 16 residues.

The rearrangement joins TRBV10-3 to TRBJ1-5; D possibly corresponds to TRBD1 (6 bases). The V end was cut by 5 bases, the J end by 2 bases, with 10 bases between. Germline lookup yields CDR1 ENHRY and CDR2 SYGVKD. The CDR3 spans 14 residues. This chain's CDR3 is CAISKDSGNQPQHF. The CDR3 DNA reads TGTGCCATCAGTAAGGACAGCGGCAATCAGCCCCAGCATTTT.

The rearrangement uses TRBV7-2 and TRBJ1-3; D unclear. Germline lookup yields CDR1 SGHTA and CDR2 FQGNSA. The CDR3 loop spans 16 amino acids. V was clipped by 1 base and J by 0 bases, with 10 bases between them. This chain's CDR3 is CASSLVEVLSGNTIYF. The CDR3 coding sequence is TGTGCCAGCAGCTTAGTTGAGGTCCTCTCTGGAAACACCATATATTTT.

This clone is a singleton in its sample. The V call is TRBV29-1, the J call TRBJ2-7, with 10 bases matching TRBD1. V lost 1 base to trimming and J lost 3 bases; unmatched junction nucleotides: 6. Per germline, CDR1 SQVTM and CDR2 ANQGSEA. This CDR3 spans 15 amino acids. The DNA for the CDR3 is TGCAGCGTTGAAGCCGGACAGGGGGTTTACTACGAGCAGTACTTC. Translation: CSVEAGQGVYYEQYF.